Listed below are T cell receptor beta chains from one sample, sequenced in a study of blood T cells in healthy people across ages. TCRdb re-called the 5' RACE reads with MiXCR, one entry per CDR3 protein. The sample has 590,000 or so distinct CDR3 sequences; approximately 30% are singletons. The specimen sequenced was blood. The receptor set was obtained from a woman aged 80 or older in good health. CDR3s include the opening cysteine and the closing phenylalanine or tryptophan. Fields, in order: clone size, D gene, J gene, V gene, CDR3 DNA, CDR3 protein. D genes are given only for firm matches. Rows give clone size only sometimes, using once, few, many, or a class for an expanded clone.

>many|TRBD1|TRBJ2-3|TRBV6-1
TGTGCCAGCAGTGACAGGGGGCGTTCAGTAGATACGCAGTATTTT
CASSDRGRSVDTQYF
>many|NA|TRBJ2-7|TRBV5-1
TGCGCCAGCAGCTTAAACCTCGGCTACGAGCAGTACTTC
CASSLNLGYEQYF
>NA|NA|TRBJ2-7|TRBV28
TGTGCCAGCAGGGAGGGTAGTGGCAGGGAATTTTACGAGCAGTACTTC
CASREGSGREFYEQYF
>NA|NA|TRBJ1-2|TRBV6-2/TRBV6-3
TGTGCCAGCAGTTTTCGGGATTATGGTGGCTACACCTTC
CASSFRDYGGYTF
>few|NA|TRBJ1-5|TRBV7-8
TGTGCCAGCAGCAACACAGGGCATGGCAATCAGCCCCAGCATTTT
CASSNTGHGNQPQHF
>NA|NA|TRBJ1-5|TRBV7-2
TGTGCCAGCAGCAATCGGGGGGGCAGGGGAAATGCGGAGCCCCAGCATTTT
CASSNRGGRGNAEPQHF
>many|NA|TRBJ2-3|TRBV6-5
TGTGCCAGCAGTTACCGGTCCGGCACAGATACGCAGTATTTT
CASSYRSGTDTQYF
>many|TRBD1|TRBJ2-7|TRBV27
TGTGCCAGCAGTTCTGTACAGGGGGCGGGCGAGCAGTACTTC
CASSSVQGAGEQYF
>many|NA|TRBJ2-5|TRBV10-3
TGTGCCATCAGTGAAGGGACGGAAGAGACCCAGTACTTC
CAISEGTEETQYF
>many|TRBD1|TRBJ2-3|TRBV27
TGTGCCAGCAGTGCCGGGACAGGGCTCGCGGATACGCAGTATTTT
CASSAGTGLADTQYF
>once|NA|TRBJ2-5|TRBV20-1
TGCAGTGCTAGAGATCGAGATGGGCAGACCCAGATCCAGTACTTC
CSARDRDGQTQIQYF
>many|TRBD1|TRBJ1-2|TRBV5-1
TGCGCCAGCAGCTTGGTCGGGACAGGGGGCAGAGGTGGCTACACCTTC
CASSLVGTGGRGGYTF